This entry is about one T cell receptor (beta chain). Its antigen is currently unknown. This may come from a read error, since a much larger clone is one base off. The CDR3 covers 14 residues. The ends lost 4 bases at V and 12 bases at J; junction bases unmatched: 11. Per the germline V gene, CDR1 is SGHTA and CDR2 is FQGNSA. The record originates from a study of T-cell memory formation after mild COVID-19. At the level of the study: TCR clusters showed largely donor specificity. Study conclusions and caveats: Researchers report contracting CD4+ clones mostly in CM and EM, with CD8+ clones in EMRA. CD4/CD8 balance held among clones contracting day 15 to 85, and later expanders leaned CD4+.

Libraries for TCRalpha and TCRbeta carried sample barcodes and unique molecular identifiers via 5'RACE. One entry per CDR3 protein, called by TCRdb with MiXCR from the 5' RACE reads. The sample comprises some 54,000 distinct CDR3 sequences, around a tenth of which are singletons, and about 1.1% rests with the top ten. The chain recombines TRBV7-2 with TRBJ2-5; 10 bases match TRBD1. This TCR was recovered from a man aged 18 to 29 who had mild COVID-19 (a few samples of this study predate the infection). Cell type and time point are not known. Sequenced sample: PBMCs or a T cell subset sorted from them (not recorded which). The CDR3 loop is CASSSTGQGSIEYF. In DNA form, the CDR3 reads TGTGCCAGCAGCTCCACGGGACAGGGGTCGATTGAGTACTTC.